This T cell receptor beta chain is drawn from a study of blood T cell repertoires in COVID-19. The overall study: From the United States, Italy and Spain came samples of acute and convalescent COVID-19.

In germline, CDR1 is SEHNR, CDR2 FQNEAQ (reference sequence). The J segment lost 8 bases and the V segment lost 5 bases, leaving 12 bases of the junction unmatched. The CDR3 is made up of 16 amino acids. In the authors' methods: It was from reference gene primer amplification that nucleated cell counts were estimated. The table came from immunoSEQ multiplex PCR; TCRdb's copy has only in-frame clones and leaves some out. The DNA was the basis for D and trimming; V, J and clone size are from that table. The sample gives about 250,000 clones, over 70% of which show up once; roughly 8.6% is in the top ten.

The sequence derives from a man aged 35 to 55 with active or convalescent COVID-19. The chain carries TRBV7-9 and TRBJ2-1; 10 nucleotides match TRBD2. The sequenced material came from peripheral blood. The CDR3, as DNA: TGTGCCAGCAGCACAACTAGCGGGAACGGGAGGCATGAGCAGTTCTTC. Protein: CASSTTSGNGRHEQFF.